The text below deals with one T cell receptor beta chain. Its cognate antigen is unknown. These data originate in a study of cytomegalovirus exposure and HLA in healthy donors. Study-wide results and caveats: Roughly uniform depth of sequencing across donors was assumed in presence/absence analyses. In a later analysis, TCR beta V- and J-gene trimming was associated with a missense DCLRE1C variant. It was shown in a later analysis that HLA-associated TCR beta chains were more clonally expanded than other, equally common chains.

The CDR3 consists of 15 residues. Germline CDR1 MDHEN, CDR2 SYDVKM. V gave up 3 bases and J gave up 2 bases, with 11 bases separating them. It was with 60 Vbeta and 13 Jbeta primers that the PCR ran. Repertoires were generated with immunoSEQ multiplex PCR, while TCRdb's copy carries only in-frame clones and drops some. The table lists more than 95,000 clones, around 84% of them singletons, with approximately 6% in the top ten. The chain combines TRBV28 with TRBJ1-5; tentatively, D is TRBD1 (5 bases). Sequenced sample: PBMCs. The sequence derives from a woman in her 40s in good health and CMV-seronegative. DNA for the CDR3: TGTGCCAGCAGTTTCAGGGCATTCGGCAATCAGCCCCAGCATTTT. Translating it yields CASSFRAFGNQPQHF.